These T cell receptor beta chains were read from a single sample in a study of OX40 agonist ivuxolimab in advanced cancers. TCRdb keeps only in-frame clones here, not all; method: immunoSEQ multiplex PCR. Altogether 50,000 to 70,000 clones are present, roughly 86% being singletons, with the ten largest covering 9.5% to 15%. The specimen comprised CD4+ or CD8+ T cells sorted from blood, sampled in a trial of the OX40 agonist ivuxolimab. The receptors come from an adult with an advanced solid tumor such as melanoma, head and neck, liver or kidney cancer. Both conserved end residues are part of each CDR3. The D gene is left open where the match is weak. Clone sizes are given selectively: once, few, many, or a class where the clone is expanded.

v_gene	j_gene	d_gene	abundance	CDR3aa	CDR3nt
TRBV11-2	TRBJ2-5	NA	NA	CASSLQTPDLETQYF	TGTGCCAGCAGCTTGCAAACCCCGGATCTAGAGACCCAGTACTTC
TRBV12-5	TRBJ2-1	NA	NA	CASGVGAAINEQFF	TGTGCTAGTGGCGTGGGCGCGGCAATTAATGAGCAGTTCTTC
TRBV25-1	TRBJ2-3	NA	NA	CASSELEGAWADTQYF	TGTGCCAGCAGTGAATTGGAGGGAGCGTGGGCAGATACGCAGTATTTT
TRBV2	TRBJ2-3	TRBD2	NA	CASSEALRGGADTQYF	TGTGCCAGCAGTGAAGCGCTTCGGGGGGGGGCGGATACGCAGTATTTT
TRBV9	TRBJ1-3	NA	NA	CASSRQGPDSGNTIYF	TGTGCCAGCAGCCGGCAGGGACCCGACTCTGGAAACACCATATATTTT
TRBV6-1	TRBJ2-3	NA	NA	CASSESPGGYGSDTQYF	TGTGCCAGCAGTGAGTCCCCTGGGGGATACGGGTCAGATACGCAGTATTTT
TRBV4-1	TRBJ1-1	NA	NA	CASSIRSSREAFF	TGCGCCAGCAGCATCCGCTCTAGCAGGGAAGCTTTCTTT
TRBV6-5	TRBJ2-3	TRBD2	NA	CATLTSGGDTDTQYF	TGTGCCACCCTTACTAGCGGGGGGGACACAGATACGCAGTATTTT
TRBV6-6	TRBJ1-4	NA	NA	CASSYTGADEKLFF	TGTGCCAGCAGTTACACGGGGGCCGATGAAAAACTGTTTTTT
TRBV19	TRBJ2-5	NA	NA	CASKKWGDGETQYF	TGTGCCAGTAAAAAGTGGGGGGATGGAGAGACCCAGTACTTC
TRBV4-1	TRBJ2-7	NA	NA	CASSQEHRAYYEQYF	TGCGCCAGCAGCCAAGAACACCGCGCCTACTACGAGCAGTACTTC
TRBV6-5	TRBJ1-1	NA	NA	CASSYSKSEAFF	TGTGCCAGCAGTTACTCGAAGAGCGAAGCTTTCTTT
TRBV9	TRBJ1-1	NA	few	CASSVDLLTEAFF	TGTGCCAGCAGCGTAGACCTTCTGACTGAAGCTTTCTTT
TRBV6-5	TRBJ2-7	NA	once	CASSYSSPYEQYF	TGTGCCAGCAGTTACTCGTCACCCTACGAGCAGTACTTC
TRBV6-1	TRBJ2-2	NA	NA	CACTGFDTGELFF	TGTGCCTGTACAGGGTTCGACACCGGGGAGCTGTTTTTT
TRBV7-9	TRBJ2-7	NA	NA	CASSHPRDYEQYF	TGTGCCAGCAGCCACCCCAGGGACTACGAGCAGTACTTC
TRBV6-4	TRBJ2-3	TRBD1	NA	CASSESQGADTQYF	TGTGCCAGCAGTGAATCTCAGGGGGCAGATACGCAGTATTTT
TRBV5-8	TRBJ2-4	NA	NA	CASSLVVAPLDYF	TGTGCCAGCAGCTTGGTGGTCGCGCCCCTTGACTACTTC
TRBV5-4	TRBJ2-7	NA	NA	CASSFEGGSAYEQYF	TGTGCCAGCAGCTTTGAGGGGGGCAGCGCCTACGAGCAGTACTTC
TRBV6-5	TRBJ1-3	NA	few	CASSFDGNTIYF	TGTGCCAGCAGTTTCGACGGAAACACCATATATTTT
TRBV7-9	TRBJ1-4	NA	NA	CASSLGGGKTLFF	TGTGCCAGCAGCTTAGGGGGGGGAAAAACGCTGTTTTTT
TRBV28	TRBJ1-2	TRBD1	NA	CASGGPGQGTLLNYGYTF	TGTGCCAGCGGGGGGCCGGGACAGGGTACCCTTCTAAACTATGGCTACACCTTC
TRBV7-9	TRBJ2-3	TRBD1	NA	CASSLGTESTDTQYF	TGTGCCAGCAGCTTGGGGACAGAGAGCACAGATACGCAGTATTTT
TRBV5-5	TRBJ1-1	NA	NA	CASSLGPGTEAFF	TGTGCCAGCAGCTTGGGCCCGGGCACTGAAGCTTTCTTT
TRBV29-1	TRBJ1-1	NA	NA	CSVDAGTNTEAFF	TGCAGCGTTGACGCAGGGACGAACACTGAAGCTTTCTTT
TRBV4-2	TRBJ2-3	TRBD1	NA	CASSPETGTTPTDTQYF	TGTGCCAGCAGCCCCGAGACAGGGACCACCCCCACAGATACGCAGTATTTT
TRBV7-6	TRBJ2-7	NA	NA	CASSSRDSGSYEQYF	TGTGCCAGCAGTTCACGGGACTCCGGCTCCTACGAGCAGTACTTC
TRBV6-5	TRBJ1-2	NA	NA	CASSYDSGDYGYTF	TGTGCCAGCAGTTACGACAGCGGAGACTATGGCTACACCTTC
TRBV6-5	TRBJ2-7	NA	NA	CASSPDSQPSYEQYF	TGTGCCAGCAGCCCGGACAGCCAGCCTTCCTACGAGCAGTACTTC
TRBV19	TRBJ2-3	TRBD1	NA	CASRDREIADTQYF	TGTGCCAGTCGGGACAGGGAGATAGCAGATACGCAGTATTTT
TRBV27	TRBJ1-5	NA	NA	CASSLSNNGIGQPQHF	TGTGCCAGCAGTTTATCGAATAATGGGATAGGTCAGCCCCAGCATTTT
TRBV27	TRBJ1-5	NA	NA	CASSLVGIFQPQHF	TGTGCCAGCAGTTTAGTAGGGATTTTTCAGCCCCAGCATTTT
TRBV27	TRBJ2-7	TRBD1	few	CASSFAGGSYEQYF	TGTGCCAGCAGTTTCGCAGGGGGCTCCTACGAGCAGTACTTC
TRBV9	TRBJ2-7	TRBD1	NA	CASSVAVQGAMYEQYF	TGTGCCAGCAGCGTAGCTGTACAGGGGGCTATGTACGAGCAGTACTTC
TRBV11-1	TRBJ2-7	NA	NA	CASSVQGYEQYF	TGTGCCAGCAGCGTACAGGGCTACGAGCAGTACTTC
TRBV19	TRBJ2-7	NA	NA	CASTDLGTPYEQYF	TGTGCCAGTACCGACCTCGGGACACCTTACGAGCAGTACTTC
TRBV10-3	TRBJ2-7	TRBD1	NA	CAIRTGSYEQYF	TGTGCCATCCGGACAGGGAGCTACGAGCAGTACTTC
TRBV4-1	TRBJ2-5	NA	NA	CASSPLPGETQYF	TGCGCCAGCAGCCCCCTCCCCGGGGAGACCCAGTACTTC
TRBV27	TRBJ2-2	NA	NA	CASTPGWGRRTGELFF	TGTGCCAGCACTCCCGGGTGGGGGCGGAGAACCGGGGAGCTGTTTTTT
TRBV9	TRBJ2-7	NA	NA	CASSLSGGPPHEQYF	TGTGCCAGCAGCCTTAGTGGGGGGCCCCCCCACGAGCAGTACTTC
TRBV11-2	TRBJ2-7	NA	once	CASSLRVSEQYF	TGTGCCAGCAGCTTACGGGTGAGCGAGCAGTACTTC
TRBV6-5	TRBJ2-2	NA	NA	CASASANTGELFF	TGTGCCAGTGCCTCCGCGAACACCGGGGAGCTGTTTTTT
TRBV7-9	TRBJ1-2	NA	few	CASSLFRSGIDGYTF	TGTGCCAGCAGCTTATTTCGGTCGGGTATAGATGGCTACACCTTC
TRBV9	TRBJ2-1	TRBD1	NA	CASSVVARGTGGRNEQFF	TGTGCCAGCAGCGTAGTAGCCCGGGGGACAGGGGGCAGGAATGAGCAGTTCTTC
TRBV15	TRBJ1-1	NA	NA	CATSREGGNTEAFF	TGTGCCACCAGCAGAGAGGGAGGGAACACTGAAGCTTTCTTT
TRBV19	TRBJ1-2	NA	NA	CASSIGEYGYTF	TGTGCCAGTAGTATAGGAGAATATGGCTACACCTTC
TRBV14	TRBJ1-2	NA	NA	CASSLEIQGAVYGYTF	TGTGCCAGCAGCCTCGAGATACAGGGAGCGGTGTATGGCTACACCTTC
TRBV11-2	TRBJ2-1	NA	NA	CASSPGSPSYNEQFF	TGTGCCAGCAGCCCCGGGTCACCCTCCTACAATGAGCAGTTCTTC
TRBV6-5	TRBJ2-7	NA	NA	CASSYNIQSYEQYF	TGTGCCAGCAGTTACAATATCCAGTCCTACGAGCAGTACTTC
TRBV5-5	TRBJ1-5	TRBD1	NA	CASSANPGQGALGNQPQHF	TGTGCCAGCAGCGCAAACCCGGGACAGGGGGCTCTTGGCAATCAGCCCCAGCATTTT
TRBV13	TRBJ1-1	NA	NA	CASSLGDPPGAAFF	TGTGCCAGCAGCTTAGGGGACCCACCGGGCGCGGCTTTCTTT
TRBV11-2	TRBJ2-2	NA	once	CASSLGPGELFF	TGTGCCAGCAGCTTAGGTCCCGGGGAGCTGTTTTTT
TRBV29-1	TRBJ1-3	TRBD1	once	CSVEGQGARGNTIYF	TGCAGCGTTGAAGGGCAGGGGGCGCGTGGAAACACCATATATTTT
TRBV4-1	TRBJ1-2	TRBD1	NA	CASSPLEEGAYGYTF	TGCGCCAGCAGCCCCCTCGAGGAGGGGGCCTATGGCTACACCTTC
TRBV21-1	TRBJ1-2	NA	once	CASSNHGTDHFNYGYTF	TGTGCCAGCAGCAATCACGGGACAGATCACTTTAACTATGGCTACACCTTC
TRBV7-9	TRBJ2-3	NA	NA	CASSPTIGDGDTQYF	TGTGCCAGCAGCCCCACTATTGGGGATGGGGATACGCAGTATTTT
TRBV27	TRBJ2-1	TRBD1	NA	CASSLGDRGGNEQFF	TGTGCCAGCAGTCTAGGGGACAGGGGGGGGAATGAGCAGTTCTTC